This TCR beta chain was retrieved from a study of blood T cell repertoires in COVID-19. Study context: Samples taken during acute and convalescent COVID-19 were collected in the United States, Italy and Spain. Sources were T cells, B-cell-depleted T cells, or PBMCs; the material itself was cDNA or gDNA.

The authors' processing: Reference gene primer amplification yielded estimated nucleated cell counts. The protocol was immunoSEQ multiplex PCR, while the TCRdb copy is restricted to in-frame clones and leaves out a portion. V and J calls and clone size are copied from that table; D and trimming were computed from the DNA. The sample includes over 150,000 clones, roughly four fifths of them seen just once. The germline V gene has CDR1 MDHEN and CDR2 SYDVKM. V lost 5 bases to trimming and J lost 2 bases, with 10 bases between them. CDR3 length equals 14 residues. The chain joins TRBV28 to TRBJ2-4; D is possibly TRBD1 (5 bases). Input material: peripheral blood. This receptor was taken from a woman in her forties or fifties with acute or convalescent COVID-19. The CDR3 sequence: CASSPRVPKNIQYF. Written as DNA, the CDR3 is TGTGCCAGCAGTCCCAGGGTTCCCAAAAACATTCAGTACTTC.